One TCR beta chain is described in this entry. What it binds is unknown. The germline CDR1 and CDR2 sequences are DFQATT and SNEGSKA (reference sequence). This CDR3 comprises 14 residues. V lost 0 bases and J lost 4, with 12 bases in between. TCRdb processed the 5' RACE reads anew with MiXCR; each CDR3 protein has one entry. This sample carries about 220,000 distinct CDR3 sequences, approximately 7.4% of them seen once, and the ten largest clones take 14%. The record originates from a study of CD8 T cells in ankylosing spondylitis. Study-level findings and limits: There was a TCR beta motif, made of several highly homologous variants, that appeared characteristic of ankylosing spondylitis blood. The authors reported significant enrichment of disease-linked clones in matched ankylosing spondylitis synovial fluid.

V gene TRBV20-1 combines with J gene TRBJ1-1, with a tentative D call TRBD1 (5 bases). The TCR sequence derives from a male donor with ankylosing spondylitis. Sequences were obtained from blood, either unsorted or a sorted T cell fraction (not recorded which). The CDR3: CSARDHQGFTEAFF. Written as DNA, the CDR3 is TGCAGTGCTAGAGATCATCAGGGTTTCACTGAAGCTTTCTTT.